What follows are 29 T cell receptor beta chains derived from one specimen sequenced in a study of T cell repertoires in cytomegalovirus infection. Each CDR3 protein is one row after TCRdb ran MiXCR on the reads. Altogether some 900,000 distinct CDR3 sequences are present, approximately 29% being singletons, with the ten largest covering roughly 12%. These receptors have no identified antigens. The source material was cultured CD8+ T cells from PBMCs, sampled from culture after CMV antigen stimulation. The receptors come from a human donor in good health (CMV status not recorded). Some clones in this sample may be carry-over from other donors' samples.

This clonotype was recorded many times. V gene TRBV7-2 combines with J gene TRBJ1-5, with D possibly TRBD1 on 5 matching bases. Looked up from germline, CDR1 is SGHTA and CDR2 is FQGNSA. The CDR3 runs to 15 residues. V lost 5 bases and J lost 0, with 11 bases in between. In DNA form, the CDR3 reads TGTGCCAGCAGCCTCCGGGGGAATAGCAATCAGCCCCAGCATTTT. It specifies CASSLRGNSNQPQHF.

The V and J genes are TRBV14 and TRBJ1-5; no firm D call. V was clipped by 4 bases and J by 4 bases, with 11 bases between them. The CDR3 length is 14 residues. Germline lookup yields CDR1 SGHDN and CDR2 FVKESK. As DNA, the CDR3 is TGTGCCAGCAGCCCGTTAGGACCTAATCAGCCCCAGCATTTT. The encoded protein is CASSPLGPNQPQHF. Complete variable domain (other parts from reference TRBV14 and TRBJ1-5): EAGVTQFPSHSVIEKGQTVTLRCDPISGHDNLYWYRRVMGKEIKFLLHFVKESKQDESGMPNNRFLAERTGGTYSTLKVQPAELEDSGVYFCASSPLGPNQPQHFGDGTRLSIL.

The chain combines TRBV2 with TRBJ2-4, with D tentatively TRBD1 or TRBD2 (5 bases each). V was shortened by 4 bases and J by 2 bases, with 18 bases between the two germline ends. The length of the CDR3 is 17 residues. From germline, CDR1 is SNHLY and CDR2 FYNNEI. The CDR3 DNA follows: TGTGCCAGCAGTGGGGGGTGGCAGGGCGTCACCAAAAACATTCAGTACTTC. This gives the protein CASSGGWQGVTKNIQYF.

This clonotype appeared a single time. The V gene is TRBV5-1, the J gene TRBJ2-3, with 14 bases fitting TRBD2. J was trimmed by 0 bases and V by 4 bases; bases with no gene match: 7. Germline V gene sequence: CDR1 SGHRS, CDR2 YFSETQ. CDR3 size: 18 residues. CDR3 coding DNA: TGCGCCAGCAGCCCTGTGGGACTAGCGGGGGCCAGCACAGATACGCAGTATTTT. Its protein product is CASSPVGLAGASTDTQYF.

The CDR3 reads CASSTVERGDLYTF. The DNA of the CDR3 is TGTGCCAGCAGTACCGTTGAGCGGGGGGACCTCTACACCTTC. This sequence joins TRBV28 and TRBJ1-2; a weak D match, TRBD1 (5 bases). The CDR3 loop spans 14 amino acids. Germline loops: CDR1 MDHEN, CDR2 SYDVKM. Trimming shortened V by 5 bases and J by 10 bases, and 20 bases separated the two germline ends.

The rearrangement uses TRBV6-5 and TRBJ2-2; 10 bases are shared with TRBD1. The V gene's germline CDR1 is MNHEY and CDR2 SVGAGI. With 7 bases clipped from V and 1 base from J, the junction kept 6 bases outside the gene matches. There are 16 residues in the CDR3. The CDR3 protein is CASTQGQGVNTGELFF. The CDR3 nucleotides are TGTGCCAGCACCCAAGGACAGGGGGTGAACACCGGGGAGCTGTTTTTT.

This clonotype has only a few counts. The chain combines TRBV6-7 with TRBJ1-2, with a tentative D call TRBD1 (5 bases). TRBV6-7 is treated as an ORF (open reading frame) with a function not yet certain. Trimming left V 2 bases short and J 5 bases short, with 15 bases between. There are 15 residues in the CDR3. The CDR3 loop reads CASSYRSVGAYGYTF. The CDR3 DNA is TGTGCCAGCAGTTACCGGTCGGTCGGGGCGTATGGCTACACCTTC.

The rearrangement links TRBV4-1 to TRBJ2-1, with 7 nucleotides matching TRBD2. CDR3 length: 18 residues. Germline CDR1 and CDR2: MGHRA and YSYEKL. Trimming took 0 bases from V and 1 from J; bases not matched to a gene: 9. The CDR3 spells CASSQDASGEGSYNEQFF. In nucleotides, the CDR3 is TGCGCCAGCAGCCAAGATGCGAGCGGGGAAGGGTCCTACAATGAGCAGTTCTTC.

This clonotype has more than one count but fewer than ten. The rearrangement links TRBV27 to TRBJ1-2, with D possibly matching TRBD1 (5 bases). Trimming stripped 3 bases from V and 4 bases from J, with 15 bases between. CDR1 MNHEY and CDR2 SMNVEV come from the germline V gene (reference sequence). The length of the CDR3 is 15 residues. Here the CDR3 DNA reads TGTGCCAGCAGTTTCGGGACCGACAGCCGCTATGGCTACACCTTC. It encodes CASSFGTDSRYGYTF.

This rearrangement joins TRBV20-1 to TRBJ2-3; TRBD2 matches at 12 bases. The germline gives CDR1 DFQATT, CDR2 SNEGSKA (reference sequence). This CDR3 contains 16 residues. Germline trimming cut 4 bases from V and 9 bases from J; bases unmatched to any gene: 14. CDR3 region: CSANSASGGVQITQYF. DNA for the CDR3: TGCAGTGCTAACTCGGCTAGCGGGGGGGTCCAGATAACGCAGTATTTT.

V is TRBV20-1 and J is TRBJ2-1, with TRBD1 identical over 8 bases. The V and J ends lost 3 bases and 4 bases, in that order; junction bases with no gene match: 11. CDR3 size: 16 residues. Germline lookup yields CDR1 DFQATT and CDR2 SNEGSKA (reference sequence). CDR3 in DNA: TGCAGTGCTAGGGCCAGTGGGCAGGGGGCATACAATGAGCAGTTCTTC. It yields the protein CSARASGQGAYNEQFF.

This sequence joins TRBV5-8 and TRBJ2-1; possibly TRBD2 for D (5 bases). Trimming took off 6 bases at V and 4 bases at J, with 17 bases between the two ends. The germline CDR1 and CDR2 sequences are SGHTS and YDEGEE. The CDR3 contains 15 residues. CDR3 sequence reads: CASTETRTVYNEQFF. CDR3 nucleotide sequence: TGTGCCAGCACCGAAACACGGACTGTATACAATGAGCAGTTCTTC.

There are a few counts of this clonotype. The gene calls are TRBV6-1 and TRBJ1-5; 8 nucleotides match TRBD1. The CDR3 covers 14 residues. V was clipped by 11 bases and J by 5 bases; unmatched bases: 11. The germline gives CDR1 MNHNS, CDR2 SASEGT. The CDR3 sequence: CAAWTGYLYQPQHF. The CDR3 DNA follows: TGTGCCGCATGGACAGGGTATCTTTATCAGCCCCAGCATTTT.

CDR3 bases: TGCGCCAGCAGTGAGTCGGACCTGTCCAGGAGTTCCTATAATTCACCCCTCCACTTT. This sequence encodes CASSESDLSRSSYNSPLHF. The rearrangement joins TRBV10-2 to TRBJ1-6; no firm D call. Germline values: CDR1 WSHSY, CDR2 SAAADI. CDR3 length: 19 amino acids. Trimming left V 0 bases short and J 1 base short, with 16 bases between.

This clonotype has more than one count but fewer than ten. The rearrangement uses TRBV12-3 or TRBV12-4 and TRBJ2-1; 7 bases line up with TRBD1. CDR3 length equals 16 residues. The V gene end was trimmed by 7 bases and the J gene end by 8 bases; junction bases not matched to a gene: 17. CDR3 bases: TGTGCCAGCACCGCGTTTACAGGGGTTCATAGTGATGAGCAGTTCTTC. This encodes CASTAFTGVHSDEQFF.

This clonotype was seen ten or more times. The rearrangement uses TRBV7-6 and TRBJ1-2, with D possibly being TRBD1 (6 bases). Germline values: CDR1 SGHVS, CDR2 FNYEAQ. V dropped 3 bases and J dropped 4 bases, with 18 bases sitting between them. The CDR3 is 16 residues long. The CDR3 loop reads CASSLDGEGVAYGYTF. The DNA of the CDR3 is TGTGCCAGCAGCTTGGATGGAGAGGGGGTGGCCTATGGCTACACCTTC.

The chain employs TRBV27 and TRBJ1-2, with D maybe TRBD1 (5 bases). In germline, CDR1 is MNHEY, CDR2 SMNVEV (reference sequence). The CDR3 runs to 14 residues. V lost 5 bases and J 3 bases, leaving 13 bases between the germline ends. DNA of the CDR3: TGTGCCAGCAGTCCATCGCAGGGAGACTATGGCTACACCTTC. It specifies CASSPSQGDYGYTF.

This clonotype was observed a handful of times. The chain combines TRBV7-9 with TRBJ2-7; no clear D gene. This CDR3 contains 14 residues. V was clipped by 2 bases and J by 4 bases, with 12 bases between them. Germline loops: CDR1 SEHNR, CDR2 FQNEAQ (reference sequence). CDR3 sequence reads: CASSLLRTGYEQYF. CDR3 nucleotides: TGTGCCAGCAGCTTATTAAGAACTGGGTACGAGCAGTACTTC. The full variable domain, rest sourced from reference TRBV7-9 and TRBJ2-7, is DTGVSQNPRHKITKRGQNVTFRCDPISEHNRLYWYRQTLGQGPEFLTYFQNEAQLEKSRLLSDRFSAERPKGSFSTLEIQRTEQGDSAMYLCASSLLRTGYEQYFGPGTRLTVT.

The chain has TRBV29-1 and TRBJ1-4; 9 bases are shared with TRBD1. Germline-derived CDR1 and CDR2 are SQVTM and ANQGSEA. This CDR3 contains 17 residues. The V gene end was trimmed by 1 base and the J gene end by 4 bases; junction bases not matched to a gene: 10. The CDR3 sequence: CSVEGPGTGTFNEKLFF. CDR3 nucleotides: TGCAGCGTTGAAGGACCCGGGACAGGGACTTTTAATGAAAAACTGTTTTTT.

The J gene is TRBJ1-2, the V gene TRBV10-3; TRBD1 is a possible D gene (5 bases). This CDR3 has 17 residues. From germline, CDR1 is ENHRY and CDR2 SYGVKD. The V end lost 0 bases, the J end lost 5 bases, and 19 bases lay between the germline ends. CDR3 DNA sequence: TGTGCCATCAGTGAGTCGACAGAGACCTACCAGGGATATGGCTACACCTTC. It specifies CAISESTETYQGYGYTF.

This clonotype came up a few times. The gene calls are TRBV28 and TRBJ1-1; D gene ambiguous. V lost 5 bases and J 0 bases, leaving 13 bases between the germline ends. The germline gives CDR1 MDHEN, CDR2 SYDVKM. The CDR3 is made up of 15 amino acids. CDR3 region: CASSPPRSLNTEAFF. As DNA, the CDR3 is TGTGCCAGCAGTCCGCCGCGGAGTCTGAACACTGAAGCTTTCTTT. The full variable domain, rest sourced from reference TRBV28 and TRBJ1-1, is DVKVTQSSRYLVKRTGEKVFLECVQDMDHENMFWYRQDPGLGLRLIYFSYDVKMKEKGDIPEGYSVSREKKERFSLILESASTNQTSMYLCASSPPRSLNTEAFFGQGTRLTVV.

This clonotype came up a few times. This rearrangement joins TRBV19 to TRBJ2-2; maybe TRBD2 (5 bases). Germline V gene lookup returns CDR1 LNHDA and CDR2 SQIVND (reference sequence). This CDR3 comprises 13 residues. With 7 bases removed from V and 6 bases from J, the gap between germline ends came to 12 bases. CDR3 loop: CASMGVVSGELFF. CDR3 nucleotide sequence: TGTGCCAGTATGGGAGTAGTTTCCGGGGAGCTGTTTTTT.

This clonotype was counted at least ten times. The rearrangement uses TRBV7-2 and TRBJ2-2; possibly TRBD2 for D (7 bases). V gave up 3 bases and J gave up 0 bases, with 14 bases separating them. The germline gives CDR1 SGHTA, CDR2 FQGNSA. The CDR3 totals 17 residues. The CDR3 DNA follows: TGTGCCAGCAGCTTTCCGGGGGGCTCCGCGAACACCGGGGAGCTGTTTTTT. Encoded protein: CASSFPGGSANTGELFF. Combining the CDR3 with reference TRBV7-2 and TRBJ2-2 gives the whole variable domain GAGVSQSPSNKVTEKGKDVELRCDPISGHTALYWYRQSLGQGLEFLIYFQGNSAPDKSGLPSDRFSAERTGGSVSTLTIQRTQQEDSAVYLCASSFPGGSANTGELFFGEGSRLTVL.

Many counts were recorded for this clonotype. V gene TRBV7-9 combines with J gene TRBJ2-1; D gene unclear. Germline loops: CDR1 SEHNR, CDR2 FQNEAQ (reference sequence). This CDR3 contains 13 residues. The V end was cut by 3 bases, the J end by 6 bases, with 9 bases between. The CDR3 nucleotides read TGTGCCAGCAGCTTTCTTCTTCCCAATGAGCAGTTCTTC. Translated, it gives CASSFLLPNEQFF.

V usage is TRBV6-6 and J usage is TRBJ1-2, with a tentative D call TRBD1 (6 bases). Trimming took off 2 bases at V and 7 bases at J, with 11 bases between the two ends. CDR3 length equals 13 residues. CDR1 and CDR2 from the germline V gene are MNHNY and SVGAGI (reference sequence). As DNA, the CDR3 is TGTGCCAGCAGTTACGTTGGAGGGGGTGGCTACACCTTC. Its protein product is CASSYVGGGGYTF.

The sample holds a few counts of this clonotype. CDR3 in DNA: TGTGCCAGCAGTGCCAGACAGCCTATTAATGAAAAACTGTTTTTT. Translating it yields CASSARQPINEKLFF. The chain carries TRBV27 and TRBJ1-4; a possible D gene is TRBD1 (5 bases). V was clipped by 5 bases and J by 4 bases, with 14 bases between them. CDR3 size: 15 residues. Germline CDR1 and CDR2: MNHEY and SMNVEV (reference sequence).

This clonotype has a count of ten or more. This rearrangement joins TRBV7-9 to TRBJ1-1, with 7 nucleotides matching TRBD1. Germline trimming cut 6 bases from V and 7 bases from J; bases unmatched to any gene: 8. Per the germline V gene, CDR1 is SEHNR and CDR2 is FQNEAQ (reference sequence). The CDR3 contains 13 residues. CDR3 in amino acids: CASSSGQRVEAFF. CDR3 DNA: TGTGCCAGCAGTTCGGGACAGCGGGTTGAAGCTTTCTTT.

This clonotype was seen at least ten times. The rearrangement joins TRBV6-1 to TRBJ2-1; possibly TRBD1 or TRBD2 for D (12 bases each). Trimming removed 8 bases from V and 4 bases from J, with 45 bases in between. The CDR3 has 24 amino acids. Per the germline V gene, CDR1 is MNHNS and CDR2 is SASEGT. This CDR3 is CASHKTVWDRGRTSGGTPYNEQFF. CDR3 in DNA: TGTGCCAGCCACAAAACCGTTTGGGACAGGGGGCGAACTAGCGGGGGGACCCCTTACAATGAGCAGTTCTTC.

A word on this clonotype: It is likely a read error, because the conserved phenylalanine at the end of the CDR3 is missing. The CDR3 sequence is CASSRDSYNEQFS. The CDR3 DNA follows: TGTGCCAGCAGCCGGGACAGTTACAATGAGCAGTTCTCC. This chain links TRBV7-3 with TRBJ2-1; 7 nucleotides line up with TRBD1. The CDR3 length is 13 residues. Unmatched junction bases numbered 2, after V lost 5 bases and J lost 4 bases. Germline V CDR1 and CDR2: SGHTA, FQGTGA.